This T cell receptor (beta chain) was sequenced during a study of cytomegalovirus exposure and HLA in healthy donors. Findings and limits, study-wide: Excluded were some V segments that proved indistinguishable, including TRBV6-2 and TRBV6-3. Certain sequence variants were highly shared and formed a cluster, and this cluster was likely a sequencing artifact.

The PCR ran on 60 Vbeta and 13 Jbeta primers. Under the authors' procedure: Tens of millions of unique TCR beta chains, about 12 million shared, were counted in a later analysis. Profiling relied on immunoSEQ multiplex PCR, and the TCRdb table lists in-frame clones only, not all of them. Clonal size and the V and J genes are those of that table, whereas D and trimming came from the DNA. Altogether roughly 150,000 clones are present, over 65% being singletons, with the ten largest covering about 4.3%. Germline trimming cut 7 bases from V and 1 base from J; bases unmatched to any gene: 6. This CDR3 is 15 amino acids long. From germline, CDR1 is LNHDA and CDR2 SQIVND (reference sequence). Turning to this clone: Its specificity is unknown.

As for the donors, each was a healthy bone marrow donor. The V and J genes are TRBV19 and TRBJ2-3; TRBD1 aligns across 9 bases. Material: PBMCs. This sequence originates from a man between 18 and 35 years old in good health and CMV-seropositive. The CDR3 nucleotides read TGTGCCAGTACCCCGGGACAGGGAGGCACAGATACGCAGTATTTT. Translated: CASTPGQGGTDTQYF. Full variable domain (rest looked up from reference TRBV19 and TRBJ2-3): DGGITQSPKYLFRKEGQNVTLSCEQNLNHDAMYWYRQDPGQGLRLIYYSQIVNDFQKGDIAEGYSVSREKKESFPLTVTSAQKNPTAFYLCASTPGQGGTDTQYFGPGTRLTVL.